This T cell receptor (beta chain) was sequenced during a study of control samples from healthy donors and cancer patients. This clone appeared a single time. The V segment lost 3 bases and the J segment 4 bases; nucleotides outside the gene matches: 5. The CDR3 has 15 residues. Germline V CDR1 and CDR2: SGHAT, FQDESV (reference sequence). Assay: immunoSEQ multiplex PCR; the TCRdb copy retains only in-frame clones and omits some. The sample includes fewer than 95,000 clones, about nine tenths of them seen just once. V and J are TRBV11-1 and TRBJ2-3; TRBD1 matches at 9 bases. This TCR derives from a man aged 25 to 40 in good health. Source material: blood. The CDR3 region is CASSFGQGRSDTQYF. CDR3 sequence (DNA): TGTGCCAGCAGCTTCGGACAGGGGAGGTCAGATACGCAGTATTTT.